This T cell receptor beta chain was sequenced during a study of monozygotic twins with inflammatory bowel disease. General observations from the study: Individual T cell subtypes were not distinguishable. Variability in patient repertoires may have come partly from differing immunosuppressive treatments.

TCRdb reprocessed the 5' RACE reads, keeping one entry per CDR3 protein, no DNA. The sample totals hundreds of thousands of distinct CDR3 sequences. Note on this clonotype: Its antigen remains unknown.

The length of the CDR3 is 16 residues. The germline V gene has CDR1 SGDLS and CDR2 YYNGEE. The genes are TRBV9 and TRBJ2-5; absent DNA, TCRdb's TRBD2 call cannot be checked. The clonotype was recovered from a human donor with ulcerative colitis or Crohn's disease, or a healthy co-twin of an affected twin (not recorded which). Sequencing was performed on blood. The CDR3 here is CASSVASSGGQETQYF. Combining the CDR3 with reference TRBV9 and TRBJ2-5 gives the whole variable domain DSGVTQTPKHLITATGQRVTLRCSPRSGDLSVYWYQQSLDQGLQFLIQYYNGEERAKGNILERFSAQQFPDLHSELNLSSLELGDSALYFCASSVASSGGQETQYFGPGTRLLVL.